The sequence of this T cell receptor (beta chain) was determined in a study of monozygotic twins with inflammatory bowel disease. Concerning this clonotype itself: Its antigen is as yet unknown.

The authors ran two nested PCRs of about 15 and 9 cycles on TCRalpha and TCRbeta cDNA. No DNA is given; TCRdb re-called the 5' RACE reads and lists each CDR3 protein once. The repertoire shows 110,000 or so distinct CDR3 sequences; the top ten hold around 12%. The template was total RNA from whole blood, with no T cell sorting. Germline CDR1 reads SNHLY; CDR2 reads FYNNEI. This CDR3 spans 13 amino acids. Study-level points and caveats: With others, IBD patients shared fewer clonotypes than healthy twins did, especially with disease activity. Among the T cells, different subtypes could not be distinguished.

The clonotype originates from a human donor with ulcerative colitis or Crohn's disease, or a healthy co-twin of an affected twin (not recorded which). V is TRBV2 and J is TRBJ2-5. Specimen: blood. CDR3: CASEPSGMETQYF.